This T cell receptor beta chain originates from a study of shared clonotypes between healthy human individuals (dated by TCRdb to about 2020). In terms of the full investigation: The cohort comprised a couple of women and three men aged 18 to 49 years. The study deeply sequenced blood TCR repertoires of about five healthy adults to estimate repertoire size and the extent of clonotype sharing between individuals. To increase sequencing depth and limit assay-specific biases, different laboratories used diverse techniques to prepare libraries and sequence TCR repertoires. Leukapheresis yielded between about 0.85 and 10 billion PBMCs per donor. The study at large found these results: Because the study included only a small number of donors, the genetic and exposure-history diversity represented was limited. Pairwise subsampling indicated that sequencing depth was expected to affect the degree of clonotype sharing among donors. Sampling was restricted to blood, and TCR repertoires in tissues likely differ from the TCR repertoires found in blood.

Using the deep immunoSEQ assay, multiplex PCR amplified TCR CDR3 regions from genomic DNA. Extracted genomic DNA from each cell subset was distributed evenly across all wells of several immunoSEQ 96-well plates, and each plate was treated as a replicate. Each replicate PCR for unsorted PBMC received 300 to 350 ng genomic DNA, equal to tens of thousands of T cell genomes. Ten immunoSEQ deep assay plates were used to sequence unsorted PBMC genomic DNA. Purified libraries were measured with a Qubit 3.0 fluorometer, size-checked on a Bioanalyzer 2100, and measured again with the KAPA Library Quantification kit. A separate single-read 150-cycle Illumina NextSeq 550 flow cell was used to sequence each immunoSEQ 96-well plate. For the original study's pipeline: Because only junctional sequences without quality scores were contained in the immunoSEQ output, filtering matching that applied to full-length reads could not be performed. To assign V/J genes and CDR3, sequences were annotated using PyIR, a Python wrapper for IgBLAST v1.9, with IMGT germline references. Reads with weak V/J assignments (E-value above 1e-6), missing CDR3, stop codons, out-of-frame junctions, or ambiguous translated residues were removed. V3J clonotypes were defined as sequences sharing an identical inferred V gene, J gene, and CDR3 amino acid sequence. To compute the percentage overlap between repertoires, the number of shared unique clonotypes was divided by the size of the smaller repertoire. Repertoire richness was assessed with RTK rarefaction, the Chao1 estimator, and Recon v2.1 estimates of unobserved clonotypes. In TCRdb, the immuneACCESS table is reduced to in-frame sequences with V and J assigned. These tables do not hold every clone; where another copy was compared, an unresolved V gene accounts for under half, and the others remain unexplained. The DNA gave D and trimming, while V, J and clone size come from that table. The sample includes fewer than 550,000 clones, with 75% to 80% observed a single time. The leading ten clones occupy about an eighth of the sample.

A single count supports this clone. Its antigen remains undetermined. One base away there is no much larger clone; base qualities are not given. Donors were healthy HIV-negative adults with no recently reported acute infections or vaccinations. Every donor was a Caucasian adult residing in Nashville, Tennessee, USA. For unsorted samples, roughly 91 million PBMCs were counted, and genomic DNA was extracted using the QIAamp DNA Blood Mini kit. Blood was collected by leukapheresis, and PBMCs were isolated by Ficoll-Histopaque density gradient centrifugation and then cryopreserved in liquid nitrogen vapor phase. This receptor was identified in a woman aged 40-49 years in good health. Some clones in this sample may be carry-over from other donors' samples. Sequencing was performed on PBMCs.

For the CDR3, the sequence is CASSLLLSNEQFF. The bases are TGTGCCAGCAGTTTATTGCTTAGCAATGAGCAGTTCTTC. This chain joins TRBV27 to TRBJ2-1; the D gene cannot be resolved reliably. From cysteine to phenylalanine, the CDR3 is 13 amino acids long. Of the read, only the CDR3 DNA is kept; its 39 bases are in frame from base 1. V was cut back by 1 base and J by 6 bases, leaving a gap of 7 bases between them. For CDR1 and CDR2, the germline V gene (reference sequence) lists MNHEY and SMNVEV.